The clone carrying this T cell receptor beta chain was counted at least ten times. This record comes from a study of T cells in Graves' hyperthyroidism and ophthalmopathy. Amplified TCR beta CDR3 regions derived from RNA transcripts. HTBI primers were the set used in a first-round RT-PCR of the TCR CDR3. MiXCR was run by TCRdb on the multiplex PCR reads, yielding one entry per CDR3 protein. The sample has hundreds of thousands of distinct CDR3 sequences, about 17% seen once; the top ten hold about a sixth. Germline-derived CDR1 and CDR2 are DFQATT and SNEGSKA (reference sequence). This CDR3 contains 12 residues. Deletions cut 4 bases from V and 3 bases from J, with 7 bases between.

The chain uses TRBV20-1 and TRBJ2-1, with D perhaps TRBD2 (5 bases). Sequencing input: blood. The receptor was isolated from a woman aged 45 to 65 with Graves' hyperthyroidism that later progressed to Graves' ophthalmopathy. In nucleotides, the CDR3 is TGCAGTGCTAACGACTACTACAATGAGCAGTTCTTC. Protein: CSANDYYNEQFF.